This entry describes one TCR beta chain. This sample was taken from a study of blood T cell repertoires in COVID-19. As for the study in general: Both acute and convalescent COVID-19 samples were obtained from the United States, Italy and Spain. From T cells, B-cell-depleted T cells, or PBMCs came the material, which was cDNA or gDNA.

Per the study methods: Amplification from reference gene primers served as the basis for estimated nucleated cell counts. Method: immunoSEQ multiplex PCR; TCRdb's copy keeps in-frame clones and lacks some. The V and J calls and clone size are taken from that table; D and trimming were inferred from the DNA. The data contain some 33,000 clones, about 90% of them singletons. This CDR3 region has 14 residues. The V end was cut by 4 bases, the J end by 8 bases, with 14 bases between. Per germline, CDR1 MNHEY and CDR2 SVGAGI. The sequenced sample consisted of peripheral blood. The chain is built from TRBV6-5 and TRBJ1-4; possible D gene TRBD1, 5 bases. The receptor comes from a human donor in a cohort sampled during active COVID-19. DNA for the CDR3: TGTGCCAGCAGTTTCGTCGGGACTTTGGAAAAACTGTTTTTT. Residues: CASSFVGTLEKLFF.